This T cell receptor (beta chain) was identified during a study of control samples from healthy donors and cancer patients. Generated by immunoSEQ multiplex PCR, the TCRdb table keeps only in-frame clones and is missing some. This sample has some 150,000 clones, with under 96% found just once. The CDR3 has 15 residues. With 6 bases removed from V and 4 bases from J, the gap between germline ends came to 21 bases. Germline-derived CDR1 and CDR2 are SQVTM and ANQGSEA. This receptor was identified in a woman aged 25 to 45 in good health. V usage is TRBV29-1 and J usage is TRBJ1-1; a weak D match, TRBD1 (6 bases). Sequenced input: blood. In DNA, the CDR3 is TGCAGCGTCGATGGACAGCGCACTGGAGTCACTGAAGCTTTCTTT. Translating it yields CSVDGQRTGVTEAFF.